This TCR beta chain was identified in a study of blood T cells in healthy people across ages. Trimming pared 1 base from V and 5 bases from J, leaving 11 bases between. CDR1 SEHNR and CDR2 FQNEAQ come from the germline V gene (reference sequence). This CDR3 spans 14 amino acids. This clonotype showed up just a few times. Its target is unknown. Study-wide points: Greater diversity and more naive CD4+ cells were seen in long-lived donors than in aged donors.

A J-beta primer mix and a sample-barcoded 5' primer were used in a second PCR of roughly 6 to 12 cycles. In TCRdb, the 5' RACE reads were re-called with MiXCR into one record per CDR3 protein. This sample has 750,000 or so distinct CDR3 sequences, with roughly 25% found just once. The same data also contributed to another study, on T cells of mothers and their children.

The chain uses TRBV7-9 and TRBJ2-5; D is undetermined. This TCR derives from a boy aged 5 to 17 in good health. Sequencing was done on a sample of blood. The DNA for the CDR3 is TGTGCCAGCAGCTTAGGATCATCGTCGGAGACCCAGTACTTC. This encodes CASSLGSSSETQYF.